This note documents a single T cell receptor beta chain sequence. This specimen belongs to a study of T cell responses to AZD1222 COVID-19 vaccine. This CDR3 is 11 amino acids long. Trimming removed 5 bases at V and 6 bases at J, with 4 bases between. Germline V gene lookup returns CDR1 KGHDR and CDR2 SFDVKD. The method was immunoSEQ multiplex PCR; TCRdb's version includes in-frame clones alone and lacks a portion of them. The table has tens of thousands of clones, approximately 92% seen once. The sequenced sample was peripheral blood, obtained 28 days after the second AZD1222 dose. This TCR came from an adult who received the AZD1222 COVID-19 vaccine. The J gene is TRBJ2-1, the V gene TRBV24-1; D is undetermined. The CDR3 sequence: CATSAGNEQFF. The CDR3 DNA sequence: TGTGCCACCAGTGCAGGCAATGAGCAGTTCTTC.